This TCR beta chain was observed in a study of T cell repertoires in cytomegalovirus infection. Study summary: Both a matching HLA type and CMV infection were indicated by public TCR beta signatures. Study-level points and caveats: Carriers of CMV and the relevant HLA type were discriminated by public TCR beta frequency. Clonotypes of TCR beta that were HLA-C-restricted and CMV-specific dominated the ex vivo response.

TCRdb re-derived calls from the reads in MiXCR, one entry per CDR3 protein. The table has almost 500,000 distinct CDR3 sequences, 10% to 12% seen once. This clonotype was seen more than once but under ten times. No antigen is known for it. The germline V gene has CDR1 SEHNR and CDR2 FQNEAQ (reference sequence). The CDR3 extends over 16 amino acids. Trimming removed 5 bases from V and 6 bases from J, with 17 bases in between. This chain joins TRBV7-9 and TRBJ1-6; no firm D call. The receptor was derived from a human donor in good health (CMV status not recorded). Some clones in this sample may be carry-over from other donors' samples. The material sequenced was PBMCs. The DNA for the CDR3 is TGTGCCAGCAGCCCCCCGGGAGGCAGGAGTAATTCACCCCTCCACTTT. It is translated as CASSPPGGRSNSPLHF.